What follows are 19 T cell receptor beta chains derived from one specimen sequenced in a study of shared clonotypes between healthy human individuals. Generated by immunoSEQ multiplex PCR, the TCRdb table keeps only in-frame clones and is missing some. The profile shows nearly 2 million clones, approximately 94% of them singletons. Terminally differentiated effector memory CD45RA+ cells were left out of the naive CD8 fraction, which was CD45RO-negative and positively selected for CCR7. The sequencing sample was made of naive CD8+ T cells sorted from blood. These receptors were collected from a man between 18 and 29 years old in good health.

This clone was found once. The chain is built from TRBV9 and TRBJ1-2, with 7 bases identical to TRBD1. The CDR3 covers 13 residues. The germline V gene encodes CDR1 SGDLS and CDR2 YYNGEE. V shed 6 bases and J 4 bases; nucleotides not matched to a gene: 6. The DNA for the CDR3 is TGTGCCAGCACTAATCAGGGGGGCTATGGCTACACCTTC. This encodes CASTNQGGYGYTF. The variable domain in full, with the rest retrieved from reference TRBV9 and TRBJ1-2, is DSGVTQTPKHLITATGQRVTLRCSPRSGDLSVYWYQQSLDQGLQFLIQYYNGEERAKGNILERFSAQQFPDLHSELNLSSLELGDSALYFCASTNQGGYGYTFGSGTRLTVV.

The chain is built from TRBV5-6 and TRBJ2-3, with a weak D call TRBD2 (5 bases). Germline V CDR1 and CDR2: SGHDT, YYEEEE. Trimming pared 4 bases from V and 4 bases from J, leaving 16 bases between. The CDR3 is 15 amino acids. CDR3 bases: TGTGCCAGCAGCCTCGGATTCGGGAATGCAGATACGCAGTATTTT. Translation gives CASSLGFGNADTQYF. The variable domain in full, completed from reference TRBV5-6 and TRBJ2-3, reads DAGVTQSPTHLIKTRGQQVTLRCSPKSGHDTVSWYQQALGQGPQFIFQYYEEEERQRGNFPDRFSGHQFPNYSSELNVNALLLGDSALYLCASSLGFGNADTQYFGPGTRLTVL.

The rearrangement links TRBV7-9 to TRBJ1-5, with 7 nucleotides matching TRBD1. This CDR3 has 15 amino acids. The J segment lost 0 bases and the V segment lost 8 bases, leaving 7 bases of the junction unmatched. Germline V gene data show CDR1 as SEHNR and CDR2 as FQNEAQ (reference sequence). The CDR3 sequence is CASDSQGDSNQPQHF. DNA for the CDR3: TGTGCCAGCGACAGTCAGGGGGATAGCAATCAGCCCCAGCATTTT.

The V and J genes are TRBV9 and TRBJ2-5; 7 bases match TRBD2. The CDR3 runs 14 residues. CDR1 and CDR2 from the germline V gene are SGDLS and YYNGEE. Losses at the gene ends were 0 bases for V and 3 bases for J; bases not matched to a gene: 2. The CDR3 nucleotides read TGTGCCAGCAGCGTAGAGGCGGGGGAAGAGACCCAGTACTTC. Amino acid sequence: CASSVEAGEETQYF. The entire variable domain, with the rest obtained from reference TRBV9 and TRBJ2-5, is as follows: DSGVTQTPKHLITATGQRVTLRCSPRSGDLSVYWYQQSLDQGLQFLIQYYNGEERAKGNILERFSAQQFPDLHSELNLSSLELGDSALYFCASSVEAGEETQYFGPGTRLLVL.

In the case of this clone: This sample also contains other DNA sequences that code for the same CDR3. The chain employs TRBV5-5 and TRBJ2-7, with D unresolved. The V gene's germline CDR1 is SGHKS and CDR2 YYEKEE (reference sequence). Trimming removed 3 bases from V and 4 bases from J, with 8 bases in between. The CDR3 consists of 12 residues. This chain's CDR3 is CASSWSGYEQYF. The CDR3 DNA reads as TGTGCCAGCAGCTGGTCAGGATACGAGCAGTACTTC.

This rearrangement joins TRBV4-1 to TRBJ1-4, with 8 bases fitting TRBD1. With 3 bases clipped from V and 15 bases from J, the junction kept 15 bases outside the gene matches. In germline, CDR1 is MGHRA, CDR2 YSYEKL. CDR3 size: 15 residues. CDR3 sequence (DNA): TGCGCCAGCAGCCACCCCGGACAGGGCTCTGGGTTATTGTTTTTT. It yields the protein CASSHPGQGSGLLFF.

The rearrangement links TRBV6-5 to TRBJ2-1; D unresolved. There are 16 residues in the CDR3. Trimming left V 2 bases short and J 4 bases short, with 15 bases between. The V gene's germline CDR1 is MNHEY and CDR2 SVGAGI. The CDR3 here is CASSYASPPTYNEQFF. CDR3 DNA sequence: TGTGCCAGCAGTTACGCTTCCCCCCCCACTTACAATGAGCAGTTCTTC.

The chain carries TRBV9 and TRBJ2-2, with TRBD2 as a possible D gene (6 bases). The CDR3 extends over 14 amino acids. Trimming shortened V by 4 bases and J by 5 bases, and 12 bases separated the two germline ends. Looked up from germline, CDR1 is SGDLS and CDR2 is YYNGEE. In DNA form, the CDR3 reads TGTGCCAGCAGCCCCCCTCTAGCGACCGGGGAGCTGTTTTTT. It yields the protein CASSPPLATGELFF.

This chain links TRBV4-1 with TRBJ2-7; D is uncertain. CDR1 and CDR2 (germline): MGHRA, YSYEKL. V dropped 3 bases and J dropped 6 bases, with 15 bases sitting between them. The CDR3 totals 14 residues. CDR3 sequence reads: CASSQIGPVSEQYF. The CDR3 nucleotides are TGCGCCAGCAGCCAGATTGGGCCCGTGAGCGAGCAGTACTTC.

J is TRBJ1-1 and V is TRBV5-6; a weak D match, TRBD1 (5 bases). V was shortened by 3 bases and J by 6 bases, with 12 bases between the two germline ends. The germline CDR1 and CDR2 sequences are SGHDT and YYEEEE. CDR3 length: 13 amino acids. The chain's CDR3 is CASSWGDASEAFF. In DNA form, the CDR3 reads TGTGCCAGCAGCTGGGGGGACGCGTCTGAAGCTTTCTTT.

The J gene is TRBJ1-6, the V gene TRBV28; D not certain. This CDR3 region has 14 residues. The V end was cut by 3 bases, the J end by 6 bases, with 9 bases between. The V gene's germline CDR1 is MDHEN and CDR2 SYDVKM. CDR3 amino acids: CASSFVGSNSPLHF. DNA for the CDR3: TGTGCCAGCAGTTTTGTAGGGAGTAATTCACCCCTCCACTTT.

The chain carries TRBV5-1 and TRBJ2-7; the D call may be TRBD1 or TRBD2 (6 bases each). V dropped 0 bases and J dropped 3 bases, with 16 bases sitting between them. The CDR3 runs to 16 residues. CDR1 and CDR2 from the germline V gene are SGHRS and YFSETQ. CDR3 sequence: CASSLAWRGANYEQYF. DNA of the CDR3: TGCGCCAGCAGCTTGGCCTGGAGGGGGGCGAACTACGAGCAGTACTTC.

The chain couples TRBV11-1 to TRBJ2-7; no definite D call. The V end was cut by 2 bases, the J end by 2 bases, with 13 bases between. This CDR3 has 15 residues. CDR1 is SGHAT and CDR2 is FQDESV in the germline V gene (reference sequence). CDR3 region: CASSLMADDTYEQYF. In DNA, the CDR3 is TGTGCCAGCAGCTTAATGGCAGATGACACCTACGAGCAGTACTTC.

Regarding this clone: The same CDR3 is also encoded by other DNA sequences in this sample. V gene TRBV4-1 combines with J gene TRBJ2-5; perhaps TRBD2 as D (5 bases). The germline V gene encodes CDR1 MGHRA and CDR2 YSYEKL. The CDR3 totals 13 residues. V was shortened by 0 bases and J by 5 bases, with 7 bases between the two germline ends. CDR3 loop: CASSQDRGETQYF. The CDR3 coding sequence is TGCGCCAGCAGCCAAGATAGAGGGGAGACCCAGTACTTC.

The CDR3, as DNA: TGTGCCAGCAGGGGACAGAATTACTACGAGCAGTACTTC. Protein: CASRGQNYYEQYF. The chain is built from TRBV6-1 and TRBJ2-7, with 7 nucleotides matching TRBD1. This CDR3 has 13 amino acids. CDR1 MNHNS and CDR2 SASEGT come from the germline V gene. J was trimmed by 3 bases and V by 6 bases; bases with no gene match: 5.

Comments on this clone: This CDR3 is also generated by other DNA sequences in the sample. The chain carries TRBV5-6 and TRBJ2-5; no definite D call. The CDR3 has 13 residues. V gave up 4 bases and J gave up 2 bases, with 9 bases separating them. Germline V CDR1 and CDR2: SGHDT, YYEEEE. DNA of the CDR3: TGTGCCAGCAGCCTCGATTTTCAAGAGACCCAGTACTTC. It codes for CASSLDFQETQYF.

This chain connects TRBV2 to TRBJ2-7; TRBD2 aligns across 10 bases. After removal of 1 base from V and 3 bases from J, the junction contained 12 bases not matched to a gene. The CDR3 runs 18 residues. Per the germline V gene, CDR1 is SNHLY and CDR2 is FYNNEI. The DNA for the CDR3 is TGTGCCAGCAGTGAAGGAGGACTAGCGGTCGAACTGGGCTACGAGCAGTACTTC. Translation gives CASSEGGLAVELGYEQYF.

The chain joins TRBV5-6 to TRBJ2-5; D may be TRBD2 (6 bases). Trimming stripped 0 bases from V and 4 bases from J, with 16 bases between. The CDR3 sequence is 16 residues long. Germline lookup yields CDR1 SGHDT and CDR2 YYEEEE. This CDR3 reads CASSLEAGSTSETQYF. The CDR3 nucleotides are TGTGCCAGCAGCTTGGAGGCGGGATCAACATCAGAGACCCAGTACTTC.

The chain couples TRBV9 to TRBJ2-1; no clear D. V dropped 2 bases and J dropped 2 bases, with 5 bases sitting between them. Germline V gene lookup returns CDR1 SGDLS and CDR2 YYNGEE. The CDR3 spans 13 residues. CDR3 protein: CASSVEAYNEQFF. Here the CDR3 DNA reads TGTGCCAGCAGCGTCGAGGCCTACAATGAGCAGTTCTTC.